Listed below are T cell receptor beta chains from one sample, sequenced in a study of blood T cell repertoires in COVID-19. Produced via immunoSEQ multiplex PCR; TCRdb's table is partial and in-frame only. The data show about 230,000 clones, roughly 90% seen once. The sequenced sample was PBMCs or T cells enriched from blood (not recorded which). The receptors were sampled from a woman between 25 and 40 years old with acute COVID-19. The CDR3 runs from the conserved cysteine through the conserved F or W. A D gene is named only where the DNA matches it firmly. Some rows mark clone size as missing; the rest say once, few, many or name a class of expanded clone.

V: TRBV30; J: TRBJ2-5; D: TRBD2; size: few; CDR3: CACKRGGWETQYF; DNA: TGTGCCTGTAAGCGGGGGGGCTGGGAGACCCAGTACTTC
V: TRBV5-4; J: TRBJ2-3; D: TRBD2; size: few; CDR3: CASSPRPSGGVDTQYF; DNA: TGTGCCAGCAGCCCCCGGCCTAGCGGGGGTGTAGATACGCAGTATTTT
V: TRBV4-2; J: TRBJ2-2; D: NA; size: NA; CDR3: CASSHTGQNTGELFF; DNA: TGTGCCAGCAGCCACACGGGACAGAACACCGGGGAGCTGTTTTTT
V: TRBV27; J: TRBJ1-5; D: NA; size: NA; CDR3: CASSPRQYSNQPQHF; DNA: TGTGCCAGCAGTCCCAGACAGTATAGCAATCAGCCCCAGCATTTT
V: TRBV24-1; J: TRBJ2-1; D: TRBD1; size: NA; CDR3: CATSDPTPGQAYNEQFF; DNA: TGTGCCACCAGTGATCCAACGCCGGGACAGGCCTACAATGAGCAGTTCTTC
V: TRBV12-5; J: TRBJ2-2; D: TRBD2; size: NA; CDR3: CASGQPGLADRHTGELFF; DNA: TGTGCTAGTGGCCAACCGGGACTAGCGGACCGCCACACCGGGGAGCTGTTTTTT
V: TRBV19; J: TRBJ1-1; D: NA; size: NA; CDR3: CASSIGMNTEAFF; DNA: TGTGCCAGTAGTATCGGGATGAACACTGAAGCTTTCTTT
V: TRBV3-1/TRBV3-2; J: TRBJ2-1; D: TRBD2; size: NA; CDR3: CASSQEAGARNEQFF; DNA: TGTGCCAGCAGCCAAGAAGCGGGGGCCCGAAATGAGCAGTTCTTC
V: TRBV24-1; J: TRBJ1-4; D: NA; size: NA; CDR3: CATSDFERGYEKLFF; DNA: TGTGCCACCAGTGATTTTGAAAGGGGGTATGAAAAACTGTTTTTT
V: TRBV28; J: TRBJ1-6; D: NA; size: NA; CDR3: CASRQDSPNSPLHF; DNA: TGTGCCAGCAGGCAAGACAGTCCCAATTCACCCCTCCACTTT
V: TRBV28; J: TRBJ1-1; D: NA; size: NA; CDR3: CASRLASHTEAFF; DNA: TGTGCCAGCAGACTAGCCAGCCACACTGAAGCTTTCTTT
V: TRBV11-2; J: TRBJ1-2; D: NA; size: NA; CDR3: CASSLAGGAHGYTF; DNA: TGTGCCAGCAGCCTGGCCGGGGGGGCTCATGGCTACACCTTC
V: TRBV5-4; J: TRBJ2-1; D: TRBD2; size: NA; CDR3: CASSWGTSGGPYNEQFF; DNA: TGTGCCAGCAGCTGGGGGACTAGCGGGGGGCCGTACAATGAGCAGTTCTTC